The rows below give T cell receptor beta chains drawn from one sample of a study of cytomegalovirus exposure and HLA in healthy donors. Here immunoSEQ multiplex PCR was the method, and the copy in TCRdb shows in-frame clones only, minus some. This sample has under 200,000 clones, with approximately 80% found just once. The source material was PBMCs. The receptors here all came from a man aged 35 to 55 in good health and CMV-seropositive. Each CDR3 is given with its conserved first and last residue. The D gene is left open where the match is weak. A row's size may be missing; if present it is once, few, many or a size class.

V gene	clone size	D gene	J gene	CDR3 protein	CDR3 DNA
TRBV27	few	TRBD1	TRBJ1-4	CASSLGQGQEKLFF	TGTGCCAGCAGTCTAGGACAGGGTCAGGAAAAACTGTTTTTT
TRBV19	NA	NA	TRBJ2-7	CASSSSSVTYEQYF	TGTGCCAGTAGTAGCAGTAGCGTGACCTACGAGCAGTACTTC
TRBV5-5	NA	NA	TRBJ2-7	CASSLGREDLVYEQYF	TGTGCCAGCAGCTTGGGCAGGGAGGACCTTGTCTACGAGCAGTACTTC
TRBV15	NA	TRBD2	TRBJ2-7	CATSRGGSSYEQYF	TGTGCCACCAGCAGAGGCGGGAGCTCCTACGAGCAGTACTTC
TRBV19	NA	TRBD1	TRBJ1-3	CASHPDRAGNTIYF	TGTGCCAGTCACCCGGACAGGGCTGGAAACACCATATATTTT
TRBV28	NA	TRBD1	TRBJ2-7	CASSTQDRSFF	TGTGCCAGCAGCACCCAGGACAGGTCCTTCTTC
TRBV20-1	NA	NA	TRBJ2-7	CSASRFYEQYF	TGCAGTGCTAGCAGGTTCTACGAGCAGTACTTC
TRBV5-1	once	TRBD2	TRBJ2-3	CASSTSSGRARDTQYF	TGCGCCAGCAGCACGTCTAGCGGGAGGGCTCGAGATACGCAGTATTTT
TRBV11-2	once	TRBD2	TRBJ2-2	CASSLSDGGGNTGELFF	TGTGCCAGCAGCTTATCAGACGGGGGGGGGAACACCGGGGAGCTGTTTTTT
TRBV7-3	NA	TRBD2	TRBJ2-1	CASSLTSGRQNEQFF	TGTGCCAGCAGCTTAACTAGCGGGAGGCAAAATGAGCAGTTCTTC
TRBV2	NA	TRBD1	TRBJ2-3	CASGTGSSDTQYF	TGTGCCAGCGGGACAGGCTCATCAGATACGCAGTATTTT
TRBV30	NA	NA	TRBJ2-3	CACETGTYTDTQYF	TGTGCCTGTGAAACAGGGACCTACACAGATACGCAGTATTTT
TRBV7-9	few	TRBD2	TRBJ2-7	CASSLPTSESREQYF	TGTGCCAGCAGCCTCCCGACTAGCGAGTCAAGAGAGCAGTACTTC
TRBV5-6	NA	NA	TRBJ2-7	CASSLVASVSEQYF	TGTGCCAGCAGCTTGGTTGCCAGTGTCAGCGAGCAGTACTTC
TRBV5-1	NA	NA	TRBJ1-1	CASSTGWSGDPEAFF	TGCGCCAGCAGCACGGGTTGGTCCGGTGACCCTGAAGCTTTCTTT
TRBV11-1	NA	NA	TRBJ1-6	CASSSRVSSSYNSPLHF	TGTGCCAGCAGTTCGAGGGTCTCAAGCTCCTATAATTCACCCCTCCACTTT